These 26 T cell receptor beta chains were all obtained from the same sample, sequenced in a study of PD-L1 blockade in urothelial cancer (dated by TCRdb to about 2017). Receptor amplification or capture employed the immunoSEQ multiplex PCR assay. Entries here come from immuneACCESS through TCRdb and include only in-frame sequences with V and J called. Some clones fail to appear in such tables; in the studies checked, an unresolved V gene covers under half of the shortfall, and the cause of the remainder is unknown. This sample has approximately 52,000 clones in its table, and approximately 80% of those were observed once. Around 3.6% of the sample is in the top ten clones. Sample: PBMCs, taken around atezolizumab (anti-PD-L1) treatment. These receptors came from a man aged 65 to 79 with urothelial cancer.

The chain uses TRBV6-1 and TRBJ1-1, with D perhaps TRBD1 (5 bases). There are 14 residues in the CDR3. CDR1 and CDR2 (germline): MNHNS, SASEGT. Trimming removed 6 bases from V and 2 bases from J, with 13 bases in between. The CDR3 reads CASRIDSLNTEAFF. As DNA, the CDR3 is TGTGCCAGCAGGATTGACAGCCTTAACACTGAAGCTTTCTTT.

The chain has TRBV28 and TRBJ1-2; possibly TRBD1 for D (5 bases). Per the germline V gene, CDR1 is MDHEN and CDR2 is SYDVKM. The CDR3 sequence is 13 residues long. The ends were cut back, 5 bases at V and 8 bases at J, with 15 bases in the middle. In DNA form, the CDR3 reads TGTGCCAGCAGTCCCCCGGGGGTAGGAGGCTACACCTTC. It specifies CASSPPGVGGYTF.

The chain is built from TRBV11-3 and TRBJ2-1; 9 nucleotides agree with TRBD1. With 5 bases clipped from V and 4 bases from J, the junction kept 6 bases outside the gene matches. From germline, CDR1 is SGHNT and CDR2 YENEEA. The CDR3 extends over 15 amino acids. In DNA, the CDR3 is TGTGCCAGCAGCCGGACAGGGGACCTGTACAATGAGCAGTTCTTC. As protein: CASSRTGDLYNEQFF.

In its sample, this clone was seen a few times. The chain employs TRBV2 and TRBJ1-1; D remains ambiguous. CDR1 is SNHLY, CDR2 FYNNEI, per germline. The CDR3 is 12 residues long. Trimming removed 4 bases at V and 8 bases at J, with 11 bases between. This chain's CDR3 is CASSGAGREAFF. The CDR3 region has the DNA TGTGCCAGCAGTGGAGCCGGGAGAGAAGCTTTCTTT. The whole variable domain, remainder taken from reference TRBV2 and TRBJ1-1, is EPEVTQTPSHQVTQMGQEVILRCVPISNHLYFYWYRQILGQKVEFLVSFYNNEISEKSEIFDDQFSVERPDGSNFTLKIRSTKLEDSAMYFCASSGAGREAFFGQGTRLTVV.

V and J are TRBV28 and TRBJ1-1, with 9 bases matching TRBD1. V dropped 5 bases and J dropped 1; count of bases not matched to a gene: 2. This CDR3 comprises 14 residues. The V gene's germline CDR1 is MDHEN and CDR2 SYDVKM. This chain's CDR3 is CASSPGQGNTEAFF. The CDR3 DNA reads TGTGCCAGCAGTCCGGGACAGGGGAACACTGAAGCTTTCTTT.

J is TRBJ1-2 and V is TRBV6-1; no definite D call. V was shortened by 6 bases and J by 5 bases, with 10 bases between the two germline ends. The CDR3 length is 12 residues. CDR1 is MNHNS and CDR2 is SASEGT in the germline V gene. CDR3 bases: TGTGCCAGCAGACAGAATTATTATGGCTACACCTTC. Residues: CASRQNYYGYTF.

J is TRBJ1-1 and V is TRBV2; D is perhaps TRBD1 (5 bases). Germline CDR1 is SNHLY and CDR2 is FYNNEI. Trimming left V 7 bases short and J 3 bases short, with 15 bases between. This CDR3 is 14 amino acids long. The chain's CDR3 is CASTPRGFDTEAFF. In nucleotides, the CDR3 is TGTGCCAGCACCCCTCGGGGGTTCGACACTGAAGCTTTCTTT.

Comments on this clone: Germline and junction disagree at one end, which may indicate a read error. V usage is TRBV7-9 and J usage is TRBJ1-4; 7 bases are a match to TRBD1. This CDR3 comprises 15 residues. CDR1 SEHNR and CDR2 FQNEAQ come from the germline V gene (reference sequence). This CDR3 reads CASSLTAGGYEKLFF. CDR3 nucleotide sequence: TGTGCCAGTAGCTTAACGGCAGGGGGGTATGAAAAACTGTTTTTT.

This chain joins TRBV9 and TRBJ2-1; 8 positions match TRBD2. Germline V gives CDR1 SGDLS, CDR2 YYNGEE. V gave up 0 bases and J gave up 5 bases; unmatched junction bases: 4. The CDR3 consists of 15 residues. The CDR3 coding sequence is TGTGCCAGCAGCGTAGGCCGCGGGAGGAACAATGAGCAGTTCTTC. This gives the protein CASSVGRGRNNEQFF.

The V and J genes are TRBV27 and TRBJ2-2; perhaps TRBD2 as D (6 bases). With 6 bases removed from V and 5 bases from J, the gap between germline ends came to 19 bases. Germline CDR1 MNHEY, CDR2 SMNVEV (reference sequence). This CDR3 contains 16 residues. CDR3 sequence: CASRGSGKPRTGELFF. CDR3 in DNA: TGTGCCAGCAGGGGTAGCGGAAAACCGCGGACCGGGGAGCTGTTTTTT.

This clone has just a few counts. This chain uses TRBV11-2 with TRBJ1-1; D remains unclear. The V end lost 5 bases, the J end lost 1 base, and 14 bases lay between the germline ends. This CDR3 region has 15 residues. Germline assignment: CDR1 SGHAT and CDR2 FQNNGV. The CDR3 sequence: CASSAYSPQNTEAFF. The CDR3 bases are TGTGCCAGCAGCGCTTACAGCCCCCAGAACACTGAAGCTTTCTTT.

This sequence joins TRBV5-1 and TRBJ1-2, with a possible D match to TRBD1 (5 bases). The CDR3 spans 19 residues. The germline V and J ends were trimmed by 3 bases and 0 bases, with 24 bases remaining between them. From germline, CDR1 is SGHRS and CDR2 YFSETQ. The CDR3 here is CASSSGGSGTARSNYGYTF. CDR3 nucleotides: TGCGCCAGCAGCTCTGGAGGGTCCGGGACTGCTCGATCTAACTATGGCTACACCTTC.

The chain has TRBV7-3 and TRBJ2-1; 13 nucleotides match TRBD2. Germline CDR1 SGHTA, CDR2 FQGTGA. The CDR3 consists of 19 residues. V trimming: 4 bases; J trimming: 3 bases; junction bases outside the gene matches: 12. The CDR3 DNA reads TGTGCCAGCAGCTCACGGACTAGCGGGAGAGGCGGCAACTACAATGAGCAGTTCTTC. It is translated as CASSSRTSGRGGNYNEQFF.

This clone has more than one count but fewer than ten. The rearrangement uses TRBV19 and TRBJ2-7; 7 bases align to TRBD2. Trimming cost V 1 base and J 6 bases; bases outside gene matches: 15. This CDR3 contains 17 residues. Germline V CDR1 and CDR2: LNHDA, SQIVND (reference sequence). The CDR3 loop is CASSIAGFGGRAREQYF. CDR3 nucleotide sequence: TGTGCCAGTAGTATAGCCGGATTTGGGGGGAGGGCCCGCGAGCAGTACTTC.

V and J are TRBV5-1 and TRBJ2-7; D unclear. This CDR3 comprises 15 residues. Looked up from germline, CDR1 is SGHRS and CDR2 is YFSETQ. V was trimmed by 0 bases and J by 2 bases, leaving 12 bases between them. The CDR3 DNA reads as TGCGCCAGCAGCTTGGACGGTATCACCACCTACGAGCAGTACTTC. Amino acids: CASSLDGITTYEQYF.

This clone was picked up a small number of times. The chain couples TRBV7-2 to TRBJ2-2, with D maybe TRBD2 (6 bases). CDR1 is SGHTA and CDR2 is FQGNSA in the germline V gene. Deletions cut 2 bases from V and 6 bases from J, with 13 bases between. CDR3 length: 15 residues. For the CDR3, the DNA is TGTGCCAGCAGCTTAAATCGGGGAGGTTCCGGGGAGCTGTTTTTT. It specifies CASSLNRGGSGELFF.

The V call is TRBV28, the J call TRBJ2-7, with unresolved D. CDR3 length: 12 amino acids. Germline CDR1 is MDHEN and CDR2 is SYDVKM. The germline V and J ends were trimmed by 6 bases and 2 bases, with 8 bases remaining between them. CDR3 DNA: TGTGCCAGCAGAGACCGGGCCTACGAGCAGTACTTC. Protein sequence: CASRDRAYEQYF. Drawing the rest from reference TRBV28 and TRBJ2-7, the complete variable domain is DVKVTQSSRYLVKRTGEKVFLECVQDMDHENMFWYRQDPGLGLRLIYFSYDVKMKEKGDIPEGYSVSREKKERFSLILESASTNQTSMYLCASRDRAYEQYFGPGTRLTVT.

The V call is TRBV28, the J call TRBJ2-4; TRBD1 matches at 8 bases. J gave up 4 bases and V 6 bases, and 5 bases lay outside the gene matches. CDR1 and CDR2 (germline): MDHEN, SYDVKM. The CDR3 runs to 14 residues. The CDR3 loop is CASRPGQGKNIQYF. The CDR3 DNA reads TGTGCCAGCAGACCAGGACAGGGAAAAAACATTCAGTACTTC.

The count of this clone is one. The rearrangement links TRBV5-1 to TRBJ1-6; 9 bases map to TRBD1. The CDR3 is 15 residues long. Germline V CDR1 and CDR2: SGHRS, YFSETQ. The V gene end was trimmed by 4 bases and the J gene end by 6 bases; junction bases not matched to a gene: 5. The CDR3: CASSPQGAGNSPLHF. CDR3 bases: TGCGCCAGCAGCCCACAGGGGGCTGGTAATTCACCCCTCCACTTT. The complete variable domain, with remaining parts taken from reference TRBV5-1 and TRBJ1-6, reads KAGVTQTPRYLIKTRGQQVTLSCSPISGHRSVSWYQQTPGQGLQFLFEYFSETQRNKGNFPGRFSGRQFSNSRSEMNVSTLELGDSALYLCASSPQGAGNSPLHFGNGTRLTVT.

This clone has a handful of counts. The chain links TRBV7-2 to TRBJ2-7; 9 bases fit TRBD1. V shed 2 bases, J shed 6 bases, and the junction held 8 bases outside the gene matches. The CDR3 is made up of 15 amino acids. Germline-derived CDR1 and CDR2 are SGHTA and FQGNSA. The CDR3 DNA reads TGTGCCAGCAGCTTACTACCGGGACAGGGATCCGAGCAGTACTTC. It translates to CASSLLPGQGSEQYF.

The chain joins TRBV7-2 to TRBJ1-2; 7 bases are a match to TRBD1. The ends lost 5 bases at V and 8 bases at J; junction bases unmatched: 17. The CDR3 loop spans 16 amino acids. CDR1 is SGHTA, CDR2 FQGNSA, per germline. CDR3 sequence reads: CASSPPGLAGGVGYTF. The CDR3 region has the DNA TGTGCCAGCAGCCCCCCCGGGTTGGCAGGGGGTGTGGGCTACACCTTC.

V is TRBV6-1 and J is TRBJ2-7; possible D gene TRBD1, 6 bases. This CDR3 has 12 residues. Germline CDR1 MNHNS, CDR2 SASEGT. V was pared by 5 bases and J by 8 bases, with 13 bases between. The CDR3 nucleotides are TGTGCCAGCAGTCTCCGGGACAACCAGCAGTACTTC. It is translated as CASSLRDNQQYF.

The chain is built from TRBV19 and TRBJ1-1; D ambiguous. CDR3 length equals 13 residues. The V and J ends lost 6 bases and 1 base respectively, with 9 bases between them. CDR1 is LNHDA and CDR2 is SQIVND in the germline V gene (reference sequence). CDR3: CASSPNRNTEAFF. CDR3 bases: TGTGCCAGTAGCCCAAACAGGAACACTGAAGCTTTCTTT.

The chain combines TRBV7-2 with TRBJ2-2; D is ambiguous. There are 14 residues in the CDR3. V was cut by 5 bases and J by 2 bases, with 9 bases left in between. Germline values: CDR1 SGHTA, CDR2 FQGNSA. CDR3 coding DNA: TGTGCCAGCAGCAAACAATTAAACACCGGGGAGCTGTTTTTT. It encodes CASSKQLNTGELFF.

The chain couples TRBV7-6 to TRBJ1-1, with D perhaps matching TRBD1 (5 bases). From germline, CDR1 is SGHVS and CDR2 FNYEAQ. The length of the CDR3 is 14 residues. Trimming cost V 3 bases and J 2 bases, with 10 bases left between them. The CDR3 sequence: CASSLLTANTEAFF. CDR3 nucleotides: TGTGCCAGCAGCTTGTTGACAGCCAACACTGAAGCTTTCTTT.

The rearrangement joins TRBV2 to TRBJ2-3; 7 positions agree with TRBD1. The CDR3 totals 19 residues. Germline V CDR1 and CDR2: SNHLY, FYNNEI. Germline trimming cut 8 bases from V and 1 base from J; bases unmatched to any gene: 21. CDR3: CASPPPRNRGPEGTDTQYF. Written as DNA, the CDR3 is TGTGCCAGCCCCCCTCCCCGGAACAGGGGCCCTGAGGGCACAGATACGCAGTATTTT.